The subject of this entry is one T cell receptor beta chain. This sample was taken from a study of blood T cell repertoires in COVID-19. Study context: Samples came from the United States, Italy and Spain, spanning acute and convalescent COVID-19. T cells, B-cell-depleted T cells, or PBMCs provided the cDNA or gDNA that served as material.

V lost 3 bases and J lost 8, with 19 bases in between. This CDR3 is 15 amino acids long. CDR1 and CDR2 (germline): LGHNA, YSLEER. In the study's own analysis: Quantification of nucleated cells was approximated via reference gene primer amplification. Produced via immunoSEQ multiplex PCR; TCRdb's table is partial and in-frame only. The V and J calls and clone size come from that table; D and trimming were worked out from the DNA. The table shows 100,000 to 130,000 clones, with under 95% occurring only once. The sample comprised peripheral blood. This clonotype was obtained from a woman aged 25 to 45 with acute or convalescent COVID-19. The chain employs TRBV4-3 and TRBJ1-2; D unclear. CDR3 sequence (DNA): TGCGCCAGCAGCCAGTCGACCCGGGAGGGTTACGGCTACACCTTC. Its translation: CASSQSTREGYGYTF.